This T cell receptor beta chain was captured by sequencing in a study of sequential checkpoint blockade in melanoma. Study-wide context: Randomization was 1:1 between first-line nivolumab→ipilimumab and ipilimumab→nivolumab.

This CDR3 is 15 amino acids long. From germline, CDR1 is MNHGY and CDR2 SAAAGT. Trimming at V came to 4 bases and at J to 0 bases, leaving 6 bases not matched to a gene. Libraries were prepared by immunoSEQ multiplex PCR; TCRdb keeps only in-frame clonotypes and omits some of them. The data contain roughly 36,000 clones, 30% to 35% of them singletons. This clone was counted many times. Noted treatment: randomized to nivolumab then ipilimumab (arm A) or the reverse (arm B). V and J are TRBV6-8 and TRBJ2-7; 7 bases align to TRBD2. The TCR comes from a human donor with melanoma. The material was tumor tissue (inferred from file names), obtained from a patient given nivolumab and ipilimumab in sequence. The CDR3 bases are TGTGCCAGCAGTTCCTCTAGCGGTGGCTCCTACGAGCAGTACTTC. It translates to CASSSSSGGSYEQYF.